This record covers a single TCR beta chain. The entry originates in a study of blood T cell repertoires in COVID-19. For the study at large: COVID-19 samples from acute and convalescent phases originated in the United States, Italy and Spain. T cells, B-cell-depleted T cells, or PBMCs supplied cDNA or gDNA.

Original processing methods: Amplification of reference gene primers provided the estimated nucleated cell counts. The assay was immunoSEQ multiplex PCR, and TCRdb's table has in-frame clones only and misses some. The V and J calls and clone size were taken over from that table, and D and trimming were inferred from the DNA. The table has roughly 42,000 clones, 60% to 85% seen once. Germline V gene lookup returns CDR1 SQVTM and CDR2 ANQGSEA. The CDR3 has 14 amino acids. Trimming took 6 bases from V and 1 from J; bases not matched to a gene: 7. The TCR comes from a woman over 75 with acute or convalescent COVID-19. Sample: peripheral blood. The chain recombines TRBV29-1 with TRBJ2-7, with 9 bases matching TRBD1. The CDR3 DNA reads TGCAGCGTGGCGGACAGGGGAACATCCTACGAGCAGTACTTC. It codes for CSVADRGTSYEQYF.